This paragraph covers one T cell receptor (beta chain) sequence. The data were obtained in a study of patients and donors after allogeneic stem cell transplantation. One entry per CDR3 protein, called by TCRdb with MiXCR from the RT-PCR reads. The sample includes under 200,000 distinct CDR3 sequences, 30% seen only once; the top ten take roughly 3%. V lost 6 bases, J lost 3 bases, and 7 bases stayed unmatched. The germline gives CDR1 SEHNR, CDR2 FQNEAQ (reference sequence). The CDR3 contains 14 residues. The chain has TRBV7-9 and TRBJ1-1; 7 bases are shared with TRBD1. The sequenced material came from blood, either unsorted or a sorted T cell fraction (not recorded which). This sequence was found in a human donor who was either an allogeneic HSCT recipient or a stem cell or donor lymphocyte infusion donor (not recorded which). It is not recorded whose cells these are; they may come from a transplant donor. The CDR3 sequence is CASREPQGDTEAFF. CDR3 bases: TGTGCCAGCAGGGAACCTCAGGGGGACACTGAAGCTTTCTTT. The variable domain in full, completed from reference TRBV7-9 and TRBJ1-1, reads DTGVSQNPRHKITKRGQNVTFRCDPISEHNRLYWYRQTLGQGPEFLTYFQNEAQLEKSRLLSDRFSAERPKGSFSTLEIQRTEQGDSAMYLCASREPQGDTEAFFGQGTRLTVV.